The 28 T cell receptor beta chains reported below all come from one sample, sequenced in a study of post-analysis software for immune sequencing data. Their recognized antigens are unknown. Researchers reported that TCR beta cDNA libraries carried unique molecular identifiers. In TCRdb, the PCR reads were re-called with MiXCR into one record per CDR3 protein. This sample yields 750,000 to 950,000 distinct CDR3 sequences, of which about 43% are seen a single time; 4.9% belongs to the top ten. Whole-study results and caveats: In patients, TRBV5-6, TRBV5-1 and TRBV20-1 belonged to five or six TRBV segments found more frequently than in controls.

Material for sequencing was blood. These receptors were taken from a girl aged 10 to 17 with multiple sclerosis.

The chain has TRBV7-8 and TRBJ2-7; unclear D gene. The ends were cut back, 3 bases at V and 3 bases at J, with 6 bases in the middle. In germline, CDR1 is SGHVS, CDR2 FQNEAQ. CDR3 length: 12 residues. The CDR3: CASSFEIYEQYF. The CDR3 bases are TGTGCCAGCAGCTTTGAGATCTACGAGCAGTACTTC. Based on the CDR3 plus reference TRBV7-8 and TRBJ2-7, the full variable domain is GAGVSQSPRYKVAKRGQDVALRCDPISGHVSLFWYQQALGQGPEFLTYFQNEAQLDKSGLPSDRFFAERPEGSVSTLKIQRTQQEDSAVYLCASSFEIYEQYFGPGTRLTVT.

This clonotype showed up just a few times. This sequence joins TRBV20-1 and TRBJ2-7; 10 bases map to TRBD1. Germline V gives CDR1 DFQATT, CDR2 SNEGSKA (reference sequence). The V gene end was trimmed by 2 bases and the J gene end by 5 bases; junction bases not matched to a gene: 12. The CDR3 covers 16 residues. CDR3 in amino acids: CSARNPTGTGADEQYF. DNA for the CDR3: TGCAGTGCTAGAAATCCCACCGGGACAGGGGCCGACGAGCAGTACTTC.

The rearrangement joins TRBV20-1 to TRBJ2-3, with TRBD2 as a possible D gene (7 bases). The germline V gene has CDR1 DFQATT and CDR2 SNEGSKA (reference sequence). Trimming removed 5 bases at V and 7 bases at J, with 22 bases between. The CDR3 contains 15 residues. CDR3 DNA sequence: TGCAGTGCTTCGCGTGGGGGGGCGCCGGGGAATACGCAGTATTTT. Protein product: CSASRGGAPGNTQYF.

This clonotype has only a few counts. The V call is TRBV12-3 or TRBV12-4, the J call TRBJ2-7, with D tentatively TRBD1 or TRBD2 (5 bases each). The CDR3 sequence is 14 residues long. The V end lost 1 base, the J end lost 2 bases, and 9 bases lay between the germline ends. The CDR3 is CASSLVGTTYEQYF. The CDR3 coding sequence is TGTGCCAGCAGTTTAGTCGGGACCACCTACGAGCAGTACTTC.

The chain has TRBV7-2 and TRBJ1-1; D may be TRBD1 (5 bases). With 4 bases removed from V and 7 bases from J, the gap between germline ends came to 16 bases. Per the germline V gene, CDR1 is SGHTA and CDR2 is FQGNSA. The CDR3 sequence is 14 residues long. The CDR3 protein is CASSSPVGHLEAFF. For the CDR3, the DNA is TGTGCCAGCAGCTCCCCCGTGGGGCATCTTGAAGCTTTCTTT.

The chain employs TRBV4-1 and TRBJ2-1; possible D gene TRBD2, 6 bases. The CDR3 runs 14 residues. The V end was cut by 4 bases, the J end by 8 bases, with 15 bases between. Germline V gene data show CDR1 as MGHRA and CDR2 as YSYEKL. The CDR3 protein is CASSRLVPEDEQFF. In nucleotides, the CDR3 is TGCGCCAGCAGCCGACTAGTCCCCGAGGATGAGCAGTTCTTC.

The chain recombines TRBV29-1 with TRBJ2-3; TRBD2 is a possible D gene (5 bases). This CDR3 is built from 14 residues. V was trimmed by 4 bases and J by 0 bases, leaving 11 bases between them. Germline values: CDR1 SQVTM, CDR2 ANQGSEA. The CDR3 DNA reads as TGCAGCGTTGCCCCTAGCAGCAGCACAGATACGCAGTATTTT. Encoded protein: CSVAPSSSTDTQYF.

The V and J genes are TRBV7-2 and TRBJ2-7; TRBD1 matches 7 bases. Trimming cost V 0 bases and J 2 bases; bases outside gene matches: 4. The CDR3 has 15 amino acids. The germline gives CDR1 SGHTA, CDR2 FQGNSA. CDR3 coding DNA: TGTGCCAGCAGCTTAGCAGGGACAGCAACCTACGAGCAGTACTTC. It yields the protein CASSLAGTATYEQYF.

A note on this clonotype: Germline and junction disagree at one end, which may indicate a read error. The rearrangement joins TRBV7-2 to TRBJ2-7; 7 nucleotides line up with TRBD2. This CDR3 has 14 residues. Germline CDR1 and CDR2: SGHTA and FQGNSA. The CDR3 nucleotides read TGTGCCAGCACCCCGGGGGGAGCCAAAAACATTCAGCACTTC. It encodes CASTPGGAKNIQHF. Variable domain in full (rest from reference TRBV7-2 and TRBJ2-7): GAGVSQSPSNKVTEKGKDVELRCDPISGHTALYWYRQSLGQGLEFLIYFQGNSAPDKSGLPSDRFSAERTGGSVSTLTIQRTQQEDSAVYLCASTPGGAKNIQHFGPGTRLTVT.

V is TRBV19 and J is TRBJ2-1, with 8 bases identical to TRBD2. The V segment lost 3 bases and the J segment 4 bases; nucleotides outside the gene matches: 5. The CDR3 consists of 15 residues. Germline V lookup: CDR1 LNHDA, CDR2 SQIVND (reference sequence). The CDR3 here is CASSIWLAGYNEQFF. The DNA of the CDR3 is TGTGCCAGTAGTATTTGGCTAGCGGGTTACAATGAGCAGTTCTTC.

The chain links TRBV4-3 to TRBJ2-5; 7 bases agree with TRBD2. Germline V gives CDR1 LGHNA, CDR2 YSLEER. V was pared by 1 base and J by 5 bases, with 7 bases of the junction left unmatched. This CDR3 contains 15 residues. CDR3 sequence: CASSQGGEGRETQYF. CDR3 in DNA: TGCGCCAGCAGCCAAGGTGGGGAGGGACGGGAGACCCAGTACTTC.

V usage is TRBV27 and J usage is TRBJ2-7; D might be TRBD2 (7 bases). CDR1 is MNHEY and CDR2 is SMNVEV in the germline V gene (reference sequence). Deletions cut 0 bases from V and 3 bases from J, with 12 bases between. This CDR3 contains 15 residues. The CDR3, as DNA: TGTGCCAGCAGTTTATCCCCAGCGGGACACTACGAGCAGTACTTC. This encodes CASSLSPAGHYEQYF.

This clonotype has a handful of counts. The CDR3 DNA reads as TGTGCCAGCATCCCCGACCCGGGACGGACACAGTACGAGCAGTACTTC. Its translation: CASIPDPGRTQYEQYF. This chain joins TRBV28 and TRBJ2-7; D is tentatively TRBD1 or TRBD2 (5 bases each). Germline V gives CDR1 MDHEN, CDR2 SYDVKM. CDR3 size: 16 residues. The V end lost 7 bases, the J end lost 4 bases, and 23 bases lay between the germline ends.

This clonotype has just a few counts. The chain carries TRBV4-2 and TRBJ2-1; 7 nucleotides agree with TRBD2. The germline V gene has CDR1 LGHNA and CDR2 YNFKEQ. J lost 2 bases, V lost 0 bases, and 16 bases had no gene match. The CDR3 consists of 20 residues. CDR3 loop: CASSQEGLPLAVSTYNEQFF. The CDR3 DNA is TGTGCCAGCAGCCAAGAAGGATTGCCCCTAGCGGTCAGTACCTACAATGAGCAGTTCTTC.

The chain is built from TRBV7-8 and TRBJ2-7; 8 positions match TRBD1. Germline values: CDR1 SGHVS, CDR2 FQNEAQ. J was trimmed by 1 base and V by 5 bases; bases with no gene match: 7. The CDR3 contains 15 residues. The CDR3 region is CASSPGRGPSYEQYF. For the CDR3, the DNA is TGTGCCAGCAGCCCAGGCAGGGGGCCTTCCTACGAGCAGTACTTC.

This chain joins TRBV6-1 and TRBJ2-6, with 7 bases that match TRBD1. J gave up 0 bases and V 3 bases, and 11 bases lay outside the gene matches. The CDR3 contains 19 residues. CDR1 and CDR2 from the germline V gene are MNHNS and SASEGT. The CDR3 spells CASSEDFGTVRSGANVLTF. The DNA of the CDR3 is TGTGCCAGCAGTGAGGACTTCGGGACAGTACGCTCTGGGGCCAACGTCCTGACTTTC.

This chain uses TRBV20-1 with TRBJ2-3; 8 bases map to TRBD2. The CDR3 sequence is 16 residues long. CDR1 DFQATT and CDR2 SNEGSKA come from the germline V gene (reference sequence). The ends lost 0 bases at V and 4 bases at J; junction bases unmatched: 9. CDR3 region: CSARDSGTSVADTQYF. The CDR3 nucleotides read TGCAGTGCTAGAGATTCCGGGACTAGTGTAGCAGATACGCAGTATTTT.

This clonotype appeared a few times. CDR3 nucleotides: TGCAGCGTTGATCCGGGACAGGGAGGGTACGAGCAGTACTTC. This codes for CSVDPGQGGYEQYF. The genes are TRBV29-1 and TRBJ2-7, with TRBD1 matching over 9 bases. The CDR3 contains 14 residues. Germline CDR1 is SQVTM and CDR2 is ANQGSEA. J lost 4 bases, V lost 3 bases, and 7 bases had no gene match.

The chain has TRBV7-9 and TRBJ1-2; D ambiguous. This CDR3 is built from 12 residues. Germline lookup yields CDR1 SEHNR and CDR2 FQNEAQ (reference sequence). V gave up 5 bases and J gave up 5 bases, with 9 bases separating them. The chain's CDR3 is CASSPDKYGYTF. CDR3 DNA sequence: TGTGCCAGCAGCCCAGACAAGTATGGCTACACCTTC.

V usage is TRBV7-2 and J usage is TRBJ2-3; perhaps TRBD2 as D (5 bases). CDR1 is SGHTA and CDR2 is FQGNSA in the germline V gene. CDR3 length: 16 residues. V was cut by 5 bases and J by 7 bases, with 22 bases left in between. This chain's CDR3 is CASSTAFPGGPNTQYF. DNA for the CDR3: TGTGCCAGCAGCACCGCTTTCCCGGGCGGGCCGAATACGCAGTATTTT.

V is TRBV7-3 and J is TRBJ2-7; no reliable D call. V was trimmed by 0 bases and J by 12 bases, leaving 12 bases between them. Germline V lookup: CDR1 SGHTA, CDR2 FQGTGA. The CDR3 extends over 12 amino acids. This chain's CDR3 is CASSLTGAPLYF. The CDR3 DNA sequence: TGTGCCAGCAGCTTAACTGGCGCCCCCCTGTACTTC.

V gene TRBV9 combines with J gene TRBJ2-6; D not certain. The V gene's germline CDR1 is SGDLS and CDR2 YYNGEE. The V gene lost 2 bases and the J gene lost 15 bases, with 15 bases spanning the gap. The CDR3 runs 13 residues. The CDR3: CASSVIEGGTLTF. The CDR3 nucleotides are TGTGCCAGCAGCGTTATCGAAGGCGGCACCCTGACTTTC.

A few counts support this clonotype. The V call is TRBV9, the J call TRBJ2-7; tentatively, D is TRBD2 (6 bases). Germline CDR1 and CDR2: SGDLS and YYNGEE. The CDR3 extends over 14 amino acids. V lost 5 bases and J 5 bases, leaving 17 bases between the germline ends. CDR3 DNA: TGTGCCAGCAGTCCCCCGGGAGTTCCCCACGAGCAGTACTTC. Translated, it gives CASSPPGVPHEQYF.

In the case of this clonotype: A much larger clone lies one base from this, so it may be a read error. The gene calls are TRBV5-6 and TRBJ2-7, with TRBD1 as a possible D gene (6 bases). Trimming took off 6 bases at V and 1 base at J, with 14 bases between the two ends. The germline V gene encodes CDR1 SGHDT and CDR2 YYEEEE. The CDR3 runs 14 residues. The DNA for the CDR3 is TGTGCCAGCATAAGGGGGAGAGGATCCTACGAGCAGTACTTC. Encoded protein: CASIRGRGSYEQYF.

The chain carries TRBV28 and TRBJ2-7, with TRBD2 identical over 12 bases. Germline CDR1 reads MDHEN; CDR2 reads SYDVKM. The CDR3 is 17 amino acids. V was clipped by 5 bases and J by 1 base; unmatched bases: 9. The DNA of the CDR3 is TGTGCCAGCAGTCTCGGACTAGCGGGATATCGGTCCTACGAGCAGTACTTC. This encodes CASSLGLAGYRSYEQYF.

The genes are TRBV7-9 and TRBJ2-5, with 8 bases matching TRBD1. The CDR3 consists of 15 residues. Germline trimming cut 1 base from V and 2 bases from J; bases unmatched to any gene: 3. Germline V gives CDR1 SEHNR, CDR2 FQNEAQ (reference sequence). For the CDR3, the DNA is TGTGCCAGCAGCTTAGGGGGGGACAGGCAAGAGACCCAGTACTTC. Its translation is CASSLGGDRQETQYF.

CDR3: CASSSPRASGANVLTF. As DNA, the CDR3 is TGTGCCAGCAGCTCGCCCCGGGCCTCTGGGGCCAACGTCCTGACTTTC. The chain is built from TRBV7-6 and TRBJ2-6; D uncertain. The CDR3 spans 16 residues. Germline CDR1 SGHVS, CDR2 FNYEAQ. Between the trimmed V and J ends, which lost 4 bases and 0 bases, there was a span of 10 bases.

The chain links TRBV10-3 to TRBJ2-7; TRBD2 might be the D (5 bases). Germline V gene lookup returns CDR1 ENHRY and CDR2 SYGVKD. Trimming left V 7 bases short and J 0 bases short, with 10 bases between. The CDR3 contains 13 residues. CDR3 bases: TGTGCCATCAAGGGCACTAGCTCCTACGAGCAGTACTTC. Residues: CAIKGTSSYEQYF.